Listed here is a single TCR beta chain. Its antigen target is currently unknown. The sample holds no much larger clone one base away, and base qualities are not on file. The sample is drawn from a study of cytomegalovirus exposure and HLA in healthy donors (dated by TCRdb to between 2016 and 2019). Broadly, across the study: According to an earlier analysis of several hundred of the donors, 200 million or so T cells yielded roughly 110 million unique TCR beta sequences and around 300 Gb of sequence data. An early release covering over 500 HLA-typed donors comprised approximately 290 gigabases of sequencing data and tens of millions of unique TCR sequences. Of the 398 genotyped donors, 75% to 85% were placed in the genetic ancestry cluster associated with self-reported Caucasian donors. The aim of the study was to test whether cataloging public T cell receptors could identify signatures of past pathogen exposure. The study used immunosequencing to profile the T cell repertoires of more than 650 subjects and linked those repertoires to cytomegalovirus serostatus. Along with the approximately 700-subject first cohort, a separate validation cohort of over 90 different subjects was used. To predict cytomegalovirus infection status, the study brought together high-throughput TCR immunosequencing, statistical association of individual TCRs with disease status, and machine learning. A later analysis re-analyzed previously published TCR beta repertoires from 600 to 850 donors and added high-resolution HLA genotyping to study TCR occurrence patterns. The later analysis used no new phenotypic data to find candidate immune exposures, relying instead on TCR beta sequences and their occurrence across donors. To decide whether each TCR beta V gene segment behaved as functional or pseudogenic, an earlier analysis of some 580 of the donors relied on high-throughput TCR beta sequencing. Donor age, sex, ethnicity and CMV serostatus were compiled alongside the repertoire data. A later genetic analysis used genome-wide SNP genotypes for about 55% of the 666 donors, treating that subset as a discovery cohort. All discovery cohort repertoires had been generated on a single sequencing platform. HLA typing included class I and class II loci at four-digit resolution. The number of donors typed differed by locus, with roughly 620-640 for A, B, C, DRB1 and DQB1, around 500 for DQA1, nearly 610 for DPA1, and about 450 for DPB1. Roughly five DR-DQ haplotypes were treated as single units for association and clustering because of strong linkage in the cohort. On average, roughly 240,000 unique TCR beta nucleotide sequences were sequenced per donor among some 430 genotyped donors of the cohort, with roughly 18% of those sequences being non-productive. Results and caveats for the whole study, not just this receptor: The 87-base-pair reads could not distinguish some IMGT-functional V segments, including TRBV6-2 and TRBV6-3, so those segments were excluded. An association between a missense DCLRE1C variant and V-gene and J-gene trimming of TCR beta chains was found in a later genetic analysis and replicated in an independent cohort. In a later analysis, HLA-associated TCR beta chains showed more clonal expansion and lower generation probabilities than non-associated chains that were equally common. When HLA alleles, especially DR and DQ, strongly co-occurred, TCR associations were difficult to assign to individual alleles. According to a later analysis, most CMV-associated TCR beta chains appeared to be HLA-restricted, and the HLA associations seemed to be driven largely by CMV exposure. HLA typing was unavailable for some donors at each locus, so association tests used only the typed subset. A few of the identified cytomegalovirus-associated TCR beta chains were confirmed in vitro to be specific for cytomegalovirus antigens. At a false discovery rate of 0.05, a later analysis linked some 17,000 TCR beta sequences to specific HLA alleles. A further reported finding was that TCR beta sequences accurately predicted the HLA-A and HLA-B alleles for most subjects in the first cohort. CMV serostatus was the only immune exposure information available for the cohort. Because counts were too low, about 18 rarely observed V segments, including chromosome 9 orphons, were excluded from the earlier analysis of some 590 of the donors. A group of highly shared sequence variants was considered likely to be a technical artifact of the sequencing pipeline. Roughly uniform sequencing depth across donors was assumed in presence/absence analyses, although this assumption may not hold. The study gave a list of 150 to 200 TCR beta chains associated with cytomegalovirus. Linkage disequilibrium might explain the correlated functional status among segregating V segments, but an unknown experimental factor could not be excluded. Several of the top co-occurrence clusters appeared to be linked to parvovirus B19, influenza, CMV and Epstein-Barr virus, according to a later analysis. In an earlier analysis of fewer than 750 of the donors, most TCR beta V segments were observed in productive rearrangements about 90% or about 30% of the time, broadly matching IMGT annotations. In this cohort, only TCR beta chains were sequenced, and detectable features were limited by the absence of alpha or paired-chain data. A later genetic analysis reported fewer N-insertions in productive TCRs among donors in an Asian-associated ancestry cluster than the approximately 700-donor mean. Across donors, most TCR sequences were observed very rarely, whereas some public TCRs were present in many individuals. A later analysis found that TCR association rates varied across HLA loci, with DRB1 alleles showing the most associated TCRs and HLA-C alleles the fewest. The authors suggested that the approach could potentially be extended to other disease states and immunological phenotypes. The classifier was reported to diagnose cytomegalovirus status with high specificity and sensitivity in both the original and validation cohorts.

The cohort consisted of 670 or so healthy bone marrow donors. All cohort members were sampled while nominally healthy, although unrecorded immune exposures were likely present. The donor was CMV seropositive and was included in the group of approximately 310 seropositive cohort members. A peripheral blood sample was provided by each donor, and peripheral blood mononuclear cells were used for TCR beta sequencing. Genomic DNA was extracted from the blood cell samples with the Qiagen DNeasy Blood Extraction Kit. The library was prepared using the immunoSEQ multiplex PCR assay. A mixture of 60 forward primers for TCR Vbeta segments and 13 reverse primers for TCR Jbeta segments was used in the multiplex PCR. A multiplex PCR assay on genomic DNA amplified the CDR3 region of rearranged TCR beta genes. The Illumina HiSeq System was used to sequence the amplified TCR beta libraries as 87-base-pair reads. Per the authors' processing: A later analysis counted about 76 million unique TCR beta chains across the roughly 700 repertoires, and roughly 9.9 million of these chains were shared by at least two donors. A nearest-neighbor algorithm error-corrected the raw reads and collapsed the reads into unique sequences, merging closely related sequences to remove PCR and sequencing errors. Alignment of CDR3 sequences to IMGT reference sequences was used to assign V, D and J gene segments. For a sequence to be retained, at least a six-nucleotide match to both a V gene segment and a J gene segment was required. Rearrangements were classified as productive when the CDR3 lacked stop codons and remained in frame with V and J, and all other rearrangements were classified as non-productive. CDR3 was defined by IMGT convention, running from the second conserved V-encoded cysteine to the conserved J-encoded phenylalanine. Sequences without an unambiguous match to a single V gene segment were excluded from the earlier analysis of approximately 600 of the donors. An earlier analysis of 550 to 650 of the donors classified V segments as functional when productive rearrangements were above 56.7% and as segregating when the standard deviation between donors was above 5%. A statistical classification framework was developed to diagnose cytomegalovirus status using the catalog of TCR beta chain sequences. A later analysis assigned V and J genes by comparing TCR nucleotide sequences with IMGT/GENE-DB human TR gene sequences. The TCRdist pipeline was used in a later analysis to assign CDR3 sequences and most-parsimonious VDJ recombination scenarios. In a later analysis, each TCR beta chain was defined by its CDR3 amino acid sequence together with its V-gene family, and reads without a unique V-gene family were excluded. In a later analysis, some 600 highly shared, low-generation-probability nucleotide sequences were removed to address suspected cross-contamination and a sequencing artifact. For each public chain, a later analysis derived a clonal expansion index from normalized ranks of inferred template counts within each repertoire. A later analysis computed generation probabilities with a VDJ recombination model fitted to out-of-frame rearrangements, and checked the results against IGoR. In a later analysis, TCR-TCR, TCR-HLA and TCR-CMV co-occurrence was scored with hypergeometric tests, and a repertoire-size bias correction was applied to TCR pairs. A later analysis estimated false discovery rates by permuting HLA or CMV assignments 20 times. A later analysis grouped co-occurring TCRs with DBSCAN, adding TCRdist sequence similarity when clustering within HLA-allele-positive subsets. Co-occurrence clustering excluded repertoires with fewer than 30,000 or more than 120,000 public chains, plus five with anomalous nucleotide sharing. The source is immuneACCESS, and TCRdb retained only in-frame sequences with V and J called. Part of the clones is not carried over; for the studies checked, unresolved V genes explain less than half of this, and the remainder is unexplained. The D gene and trimming were derived from the DNA, and the V and J assignments and clone size from that table. Here the sample has roughly 140,000 clones; around 78% occur a single time. The ten largest account for 2% to 2.5% of the sample.

The V end gives up 5 bases and the J end 2 bases, leaving 0 bases in the junction not matched to a gene. CDR1 is given as SGHAT and CDR2 as FQNNGV, both from the germline V gene. The CDR3 starts with the cysteine, ends with the phenylalanine, and has 13 residues. Just the 39-base CDR3 DNA is kept, in frame starting at base 1. The chain is made from TRBV11-2 and TRBJ1-5; 7 bases in the junction line up with TRBD1. The sequence derives from a woman aged 18-29 years in good health and CMV-seropositive. The specimen sequenced was PBMCs. The CDR3 region has the sequence CASSQGGNQPQHF. The bases are TGTGCCAGCAGCCAGGGGGGCAATCAGCCCCAGCATTTT.